The T cell receptor (beta chain) described here comes from a study of T cell responses to AZD1222 COVID-19 vaccine. Regarding this clone: The antigen is unknown.

The V gene lost 10 bases and the J gene lost 5 bases, with 24 bases spanning the gap. CDR3 length: 15 residues. The germline V gene has CDR1 MNHEY and CDR2 SMNVEV (reference sequence). Only in-frame clones appear in the TCRdb table, and some are missing; sequencing was by immunoSEQ multiplex PCR. The sample contains tens of thousands of clones, approximately 92% of which appear only once. The study's findings and limits: White British ancestry dominated among donors, who included more females, and clonal diversity was possibly underestimated. Increased Spike-specific TCR breadth and depth were observed after two AZD1222 doses.

The study pooled second doses at about 4 or about 12 weeks. The chain links TRBV27 to TRBJ2-7; D is possibly TRBD1 (6 bases). The origin of this receptor is an adult who received the AZD1222 COVID-19 vaccine. The starting material was peripheral blood, obtained 28 days after the second AZD1222 dose. CDR3 sequence (DNA): TGTGCCACCACGGGTAGGGGGATGGGGAAGAACGAGCAGTACTTC. This gives the protein CATTGRGMGKNEQYF.